The 20 T cell receptor beta chains listed next were all sequenced from one sample in a study of blood T cell repertoires in COVID-19. Produced via immunoSEQ multiplex PCR; TCRdb's table is partial and in-frame only. The sample lists roughly 200,000 clones; around 83% were seen once. The specimen was peripheral blood. Every receptor here comes from a woman younger than 45 with active or convalescent COVID-19.

The CDR3: CASSFSGEVGWQETQYF. The CDR3 bases are TGTGCCAGCAGTTTCTCCGGGGAGGTTGGCTGGCAAGAGACCCAGTACTTC. This sequence joins TRBV28 and TRBJ2-5, with D tentatively TRBD2 (6 bases). Germline V lookup: CDR1 MDHEN, CDR2 SYDVKM. V was shortened by 3 bases and J by 2 bases, with 19 bases between the two germline ends. The CDR3 contains 17 residues.

The chain links TRBV18 to TRBJ2-5, with TRBD2 matching 10 bases. The CDR3 length is 16 residues. Germline V gene lookup returns CDR1 KGHSH and CDR2 LQKENI. V lost 3 bases and J lost 2; bases outside the gene matches: 6. CDR3 coding DNA: TGTGCCAGCTCACCCGCTAGCGGGGGCGGGCAAGAGACCCAGTACTTC. Translation: CASSPASGGGQETQYF.

The V gene is TRBV18, the J gene TRBJ1-1; D is ambiguous. The CDR3 runs 11 residues. CDR1 is KGHSH, CDR2 LQKENI, per germline. V was trimmed by 2 bases and J by 7 bases, leaving 5 bases between them. This CDR3 reads CASSPEGEAFF. The CDR3, as DNA: TGTGCCAGCTCACCAGAGGGTGAAGCTTTCTTT. Together with reference TRBV18 and TRBJ1-1, the CDR3 gives the full variable domain: NAGVMQNPRHLVRRRGQEARLRCSPMKGHSHVYWYRQLPEEGLKFMVYLQKENIIDESGMPKERFSAEFPKEGPSILRIQQVVRGDSAAYFCASSPEGEAFFGQGTRLTVV.

J is TRBJ1-5 and V is TRBV7-9, with D possibly matching TRBD1 (6 bases). Trimming took 3 bases from V and 7 from J, leaving 10 bases between them. The length of the CDR3 is 13 residues. CDR1 is SEHNR and CDR2 is FQNEAQ in the germline V gene (reference sequence). CDR3 amino acids: CASSFGQNQPQHF. CDR3 DNA: TGTGCCAGCAGCTTTGGACAGAACCAGCCCCAGCATTTT.

This clone was observed a single time. The chain recombines TRBV11-3 with TRBJ2-5; 8 bases line up with TRBD1. J lost 4 bases, V lost 5 bases, and 9 bases had no gene match. The CDR3 has 15 amino acids. The germline CDR1 and CDR2 sequences are SGHNT and YENEEA. Written as DNA, the CDR3 is TGTGCCAGCAGCGGCTCCGGACAGGGTAGAGAGACCCAGTACTTC. Amino acid sequence: CASSGSGQGRETQYF. Full variable domain (remainder filled in from reference TRBV11-3 and TRBJ2-5): EAGVVQSPRYKIIEKKQPVAFWCNPISGHNTLYWYLQNLGQGPELLIRYENEEAVDDSQLPKDRFSAERLKGVDSTLKIQPAELGDSAVYLCASSGSGQGRETQYFGPGTRLLVL.

The CDR3 is CASSALTGGTIGTQYF. In nucleotides, the CDR3 is TGTGCCAGCAGTGCCTTAACGGGGGGTACCATCGGGACCCAGTACTTC. The chain is built from TRBV2 and TRBJ2-5, with TRBD2 identical over 7 bases. Germline CDR1 SNHLY, CDR2 FYNNEI. The V gene end was trimmed by 4 bases and the J gene end by 7 bases; junction bases not matched to a gene: 15. The CDR3 loop spans 16 amino acids.

The rearrangement links TRBV5-1 to TRBJ2-5, with TRBD2 matching over 8 bases. The CDR3 runs 17 residues. The germline V gene has CDR1 SGHRS and CDR2 YFSETQ. The J segment lost 2 bases and the V segment lost 2 bases, leaving 11 bases of the junction unmatched. The CDR3 here is CASSLAGAVGSQETQYF. The CDR3 nucleotides read TGCGCCAGCAGCTTAGCGGGAGCGGTGGGAAGTCAAGAGACCCAGTACTTC.

Worth noting for this clone: This specimen includes other DNA sequences encoding the same CDR3. This chain joins TRBV3-1 (or the pseudogene TRBV3-2) and TRBJ1-5, with D unresolved. The CDR3 is 13 residues long. Per germline, CDR1 LGHDT and CDR2 YNNKEL (reference sequence). Trimming pared 0 bases from V and 5 bases from J, leaving 5 bases between. The CDR3 sequence: CASSQDRDQPQHF. The CDR3 DNA follows: TGTGCCAGCAGCCAAGATAGAGATCAGCCCCAGCATTTT.

V and J are TRBV11-3 and TRBJ2-3; TRBD1 agrees at 9 bases. The CDR3 consists of 15 residues. The V and J ends lost 5 bases and 4 bases, in that order; junction bases with no gene match: 7. CDR1 SGHNT and CDR2 YENEEA come from the germline V gene. The CDR3 nucleotides are TGTGCCAGCAGCAGACCGGGACAGGGCCCAGATACGCAGTATTTT. It is translated as CASSRPGQGPDTQYF.

The table lists this clone with a count of one. Different DNA sequences within this sample yield the same CDR3. This sequence joins TRBV11-2 and TRBJ2-7; 10 nucleotides agree with TRBD2. The V and J ends lost 3 bases and 10 bases, in that order; junction bases with no gene match: 9. The CDR3 loop spans 14 amino acids. Germline CDR1 is SGHAT and CDR2 is FQNNGV. The CDR3 nucleotides read TGTGCCAGCAGCTTCCTAGCGGGAGTGGGTGAACAGTACTTC. Amino acids: CASSFLAGVGEQYF.

The chain links TRBV5-1 to TRBJ1-5; TRBD1 aligns across 8 bases. Germline CDR1 is SGHRS and CDR2 is YFSETQ. The CDR3 covers 14 residues. V trimming: 1 base; J trimming: 4 bases; junction bases outside the gene matches: 1. The CDR3 coding sequence is TGCGCCAGCAGCTTGACAGGGGGTAATCAGCCCCAGCATTTT. This translates into CASSLTGGNQPQHF.

V gene TRBV24-1 combines with J gene TRBJ1-5, with 8 nucleotides matching TRBD1. This CDR3 is 15 amino acids long. The V gene's germline CDR1 is KGHDR and CDR2 SFDVKD. Trimming took 5 bases from V and 6 from J; bases not matched to a gene: 8. CDR3 bases: TGTGCCACCAGTGGGAACAGGGGGGGAAGTCAGCCCCAGCATTTT. Its protein is CATSGNRGGSQPQHF.

The rearrangement joins TRBV3-1 (or the pseudogene TRBV3-2) to TRBJ1-5, with 8 bases that match TRBD1. The CDR3 extends over 15 amino acids. Losses at the gene ends were 1 base for V and 4 bases for J; bases not matched to a gene: 3. Germline lookup yields CDR1 LGHDT and CDR2 YNNKEL (reference sequence). The CDR3 DNA reads as TGTGCCAGCAGCCAAGGGGACAGGAGAAATCAGCCCCAGCATTTT. Protein sequence: CASSQGDRRNQPQHF.

The rearrangement links TRBV19 to TRBJ1-5; 9 bases are a match to TRBD1. Trimming removed 7 bases from V and 6 bases from J; junction bases left unmatched: 7. The germline V gene has CDR1 LNHDA and CDR2 SQIVND (reference sequence). CDR3 length equals 14 residues. The CDR3 loop reads CASTLGQGIQPQHF. In DNA form, the CDR3 reads TGTGCCAGTACCCTAGGACAGGGGATTCAGCCCCAGCATTTT.

This rearrangement joins TRBV5-1 to TRBJ2-3, with D maybe TRBD1 (6 bases). Trimming took 5 bases from V and 1 from J, leaving 11 bases between them. The germline CDR1 and CDR2 sequences are SGHRS and YFSETQ. The CDR3 is 14 amino acids. The CDR3 loop reads CASSHPGGTDTQYF. The CDR3 region has the DNA TGCGCCAGCAGTCACCCAGGGGGCACAGATACGCAGTATTTT.

V is TRBV6-5 and J is TRBJ2-7, with D possibly TRBD1 on 5 matching bases. Germline V gene lookup returns CDR1 MNHEY and CDR2 SVGAGI. This CDR3 contains 13 residues. V shed 7 bases and J shed 5 bases, with 15 bases lying between them. The CDR3 DNA reads TGTGCCAGCACGGAAGGGGAATGGGACGAGCAGTACTTC. This sequence encodes CASTEGEWDEQYF.

This sequence joins TRBV6-5 and TRBJ1-2; 9 bases line up with TRBD1. The length of the CDR3 is 15 residues. After removal of 6 bases from V and 7 bases from J, the junction contained 12 bases not matched to a gene. Looked up from germline, CDR1 is MNHEY and CDR2 is SVGAGI. The CDR3 sequence: CASRVPGQGLVGYTF. CDR3 bases: TGTGCCAGCAGGGTCCCGGGACAGGGACTGGTTGGCTACACCTTC.

As concerns this clone: A read error may produce the germline difference seen at one junction end. For the CDR3, the DNA is TGTGCCAGCAATAAGGGGGTGCACTTC. Its translation is CASNKGVHF. The V and J genes are TRBV2 and TRBJ1-2; tentative D call: TRBD1 (6 bases). The length of the CDR3 is 9 residues. The germline CDR1 and CDR2 sequences are SNHLY and FYNNEI.

V and J are TRBV15 and TRBJ1-2, with 8 nucleotides matching TRBD1. J was trimmed by 0 bases and V by 6 bases; bases with no gene match: 3. This CDR3 has 14 residues. From germline, CDR1 is LNHNV and CDR2 YYDKDF (reference sequence). CDR3 amino acids: CATSRTGTNYGYTF. The CDR3 DNA sequence: TGTGCCACCAGTAGGACAGGGACTAACTATGGCTACACCTTC.

This rearrangement joins TRBV25-1 to TRBJ2-3; D perhaps matches TRBD1 (5 bases). There are 16 residues in the CDR3. Germline CDR1 and CDR2: MGHDK and SYGVNS. Deletions cut 1 base from V and 2 bases from J, with 13 bases between. Here the CDR3 reads CASSEFLGRNTDTQYF. The CDR3 bases are TGTGCCAGCAGTGAATTTCTGGGGCGAAACACAGATACGCAGTATTTT.